This TCR beta chain comes out of a study of chemoradiotherapy in HPV16-positive cancers. Study overall: Candidate HPV-specific clones and shared TCR motifs came from a couple of HPV16-positive patients. Study-wide findings and caveats: The functional HPV-specific definition rests on just a couple of HPV16-positive patients. Non-HPV-specific T cells did not expand in tumors during treatment, whereas candidate HPV-specific clones and E7-related motifs did.

Repertoires were sampled repeatedly during chemoradiotherapy. Clones were read by immunoSEQ multiplex PCR, and TCRdb kept only the in-frame ones, dropping some. The top ten hold under 3.5% of the sample, which has 40,000 to 65,000 clones, roughly 90% seen once. Notes on this clone: Antigen unknown.

Germline V gene data show CDR1 as SGHRS and CDR2 as YFSETQ. Trimming removed 2 bases from V and 3 bases from J; junction bases left unmatched: 6. The CDR3 runs 16 residues. The TCR sequence derives from a human donor with HPV-associated anogenital cancer. The chain uses TRBV5-1 and TRBJ2-3; the match to TRBD2 covers 10 bases. The sample was blood, taken from a patient who underwent chemoradiotherapy. CDR3 region: CASSLSGAGGTDTQYF. The CDR3 DNA follows: TGCGCCAGCAGCTTATCGGGAGCGGGAGGGACAGATACGCAGTATTTT.